This T cell receptor (beta chain) appears in the sequencing data of a study of PD-L1 blockade in urothelial cancer. Across the whole study: Between 0 and 3 prior chemotherapy regimens had been given to patients. Study outcomes and limitations: More expansion of tumor-associated blood clones, seen at 3 weeks, marked durable-benefit patients.

With respect to this clone: Its specificity is not known.

TCRdb keeps only in-frame clones here, not all; method: immunoSEQ multiplex PCR. This sample has about 79,000 clones, with around 87% found just once. CDR1 MDHEN and CDR2 SYDVKM come from the germline V gene. V dropped 3 bases and J dropped 6; count of bases not matched to a gene: 11. The CDR3 has 16 residues. Indicated time point: pretreatment peripheral blood. Patients suffered from locally advanced or metastatic urothelial carcinoma. The chain recombines TRBV28 with TRBJ2-5; TRBD1 agrees at 9 bases. The receptor was derived from a man aged 60 to 75 with urothelial cancer. The material was PBMCs, obtained around atezolizumab (anti-PD-L1) treatment. The CDR3 nucleotides read TGTGCCAGCAGTTTCAATGTGGGGACAGGGCTAAAGACCCAGTACTTC. It specifies CASSFNVGTGLKTQYF.